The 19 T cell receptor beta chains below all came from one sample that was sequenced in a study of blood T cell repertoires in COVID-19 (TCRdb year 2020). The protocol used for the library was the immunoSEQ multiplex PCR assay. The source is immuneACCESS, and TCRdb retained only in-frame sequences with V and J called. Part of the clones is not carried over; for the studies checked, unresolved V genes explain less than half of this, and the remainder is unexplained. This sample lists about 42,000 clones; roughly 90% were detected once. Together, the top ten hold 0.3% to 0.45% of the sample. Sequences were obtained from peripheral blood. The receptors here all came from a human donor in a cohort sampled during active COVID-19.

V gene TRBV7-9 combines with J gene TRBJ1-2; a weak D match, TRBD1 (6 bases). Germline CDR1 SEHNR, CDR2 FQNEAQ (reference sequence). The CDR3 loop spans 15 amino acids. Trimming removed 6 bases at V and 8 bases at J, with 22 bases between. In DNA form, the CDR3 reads TGTGCCAGCAGTTTCGGGGACATATTGGGTCTAGGCTACACCTTC. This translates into CASSFGDILGLGYTF. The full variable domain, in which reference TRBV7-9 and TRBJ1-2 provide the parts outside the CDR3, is DTGVSQNPRHKITKRGQNVTFRCDPISEHNRLYWYRQTLGQGPEFLTYFQNEAQLEKSRLLSDRFSAERPKGSFSTLEIQRTEQGDSAMYLCASSFGDILGLGYTFGSGTRLTVV.

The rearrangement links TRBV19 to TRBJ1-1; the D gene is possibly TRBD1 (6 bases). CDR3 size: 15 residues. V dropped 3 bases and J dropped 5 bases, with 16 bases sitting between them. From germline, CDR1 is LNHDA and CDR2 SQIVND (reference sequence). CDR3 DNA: TGTGCCAGTAGTATTCTCGGGGGGCGGGCGACTGAAGCTTTCTTT. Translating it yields CASSILGGRATEAFF.

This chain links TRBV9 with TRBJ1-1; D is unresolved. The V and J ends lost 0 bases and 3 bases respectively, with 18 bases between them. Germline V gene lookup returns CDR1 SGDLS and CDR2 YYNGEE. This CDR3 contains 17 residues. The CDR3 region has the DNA TGTGCCAGCAGCGTAGGCTTGTTAGGAGGGTTCGACACTGAAGCTTTCTTT. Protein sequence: CASSVGLLGGFDTEAFF.

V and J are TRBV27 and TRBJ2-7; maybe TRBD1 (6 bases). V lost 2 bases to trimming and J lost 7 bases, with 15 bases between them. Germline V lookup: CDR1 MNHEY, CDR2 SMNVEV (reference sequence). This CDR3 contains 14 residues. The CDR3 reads CASSLLSGDWEQYF. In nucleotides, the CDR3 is TGTGCCAGCAGTTTACTATCAGGGGATTGGGAGCAGTACTTC.

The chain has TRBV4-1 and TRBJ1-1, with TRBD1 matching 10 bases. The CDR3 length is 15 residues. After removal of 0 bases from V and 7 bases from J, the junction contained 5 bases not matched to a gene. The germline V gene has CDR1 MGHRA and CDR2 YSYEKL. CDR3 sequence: CASSQEETGGFEAFF. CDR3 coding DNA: TGCGCCAGCAGCCAAGAGGAGACAGGGGGCTTTGAAGCTTTCTTT.

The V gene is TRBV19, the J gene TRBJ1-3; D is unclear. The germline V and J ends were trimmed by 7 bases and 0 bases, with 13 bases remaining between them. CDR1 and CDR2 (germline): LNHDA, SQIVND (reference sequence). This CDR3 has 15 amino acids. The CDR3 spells CASTPGWNSGNTIYF. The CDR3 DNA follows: TGTGCCAGTACCCCCGGGTGGAACTCTGGAAACACCATATATTTT.

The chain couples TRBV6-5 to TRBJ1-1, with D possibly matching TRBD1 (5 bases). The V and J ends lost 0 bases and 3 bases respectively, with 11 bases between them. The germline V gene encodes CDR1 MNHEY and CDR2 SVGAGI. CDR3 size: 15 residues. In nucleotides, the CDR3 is TGTGCCAGCAGTTACTCGAGCAGGGTAGACACTGAAGCTTTCTTT. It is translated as CASSYSSRVDTEAFF.

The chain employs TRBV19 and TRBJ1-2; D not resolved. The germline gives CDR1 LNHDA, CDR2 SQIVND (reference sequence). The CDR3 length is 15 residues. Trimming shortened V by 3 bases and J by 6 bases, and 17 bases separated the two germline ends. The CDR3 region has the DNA TGTGCCAGTAGTATCCAGGCAACTCTTGGAAATGGCTACACCTTC. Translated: CASSIQATLGNGYTF.

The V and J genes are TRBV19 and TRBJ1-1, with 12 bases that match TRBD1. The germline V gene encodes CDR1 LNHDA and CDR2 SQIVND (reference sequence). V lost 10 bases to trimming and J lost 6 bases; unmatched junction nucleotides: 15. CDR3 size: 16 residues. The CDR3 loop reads CATWGRDRGPLPEAFF. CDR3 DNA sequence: TGTGCCACCTGGGGCCGGGACAGGGGGCCTCTCCCTGAAGCTTTCTTT.

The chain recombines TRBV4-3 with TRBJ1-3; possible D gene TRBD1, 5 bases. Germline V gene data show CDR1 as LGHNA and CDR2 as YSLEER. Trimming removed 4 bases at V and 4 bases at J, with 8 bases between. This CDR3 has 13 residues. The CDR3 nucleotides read TGCGCCAGCAGCCGGTCAGGGGGAAACACCATATATTTT. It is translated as CASSRSGGNTIYF.

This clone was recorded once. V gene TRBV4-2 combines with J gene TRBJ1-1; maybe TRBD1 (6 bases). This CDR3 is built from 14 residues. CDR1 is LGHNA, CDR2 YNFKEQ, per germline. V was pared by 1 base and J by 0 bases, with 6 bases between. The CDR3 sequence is CASSQGQVNTEAFF. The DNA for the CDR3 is TGTGCCAGCAGCCAAGGACAGGTGAACACTGAAGCTTTCTTT.

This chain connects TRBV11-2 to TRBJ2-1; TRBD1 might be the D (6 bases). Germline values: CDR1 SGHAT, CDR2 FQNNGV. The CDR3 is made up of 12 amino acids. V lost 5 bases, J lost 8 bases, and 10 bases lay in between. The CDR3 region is CASSPGGYEQFF. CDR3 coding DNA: TGTGCCAGCAGCCCTGGGGGCTATGAGCAGTTCTTC.

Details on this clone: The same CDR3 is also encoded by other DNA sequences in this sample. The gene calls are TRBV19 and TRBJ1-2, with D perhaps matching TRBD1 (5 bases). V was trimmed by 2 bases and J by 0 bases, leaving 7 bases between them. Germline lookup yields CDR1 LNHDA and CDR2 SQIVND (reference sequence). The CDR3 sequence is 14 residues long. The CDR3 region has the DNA TGTGCCAGTAGTATACAGGGCGCTAACTATGGCTACACCTTC. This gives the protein CASSIQGANYGYTF.

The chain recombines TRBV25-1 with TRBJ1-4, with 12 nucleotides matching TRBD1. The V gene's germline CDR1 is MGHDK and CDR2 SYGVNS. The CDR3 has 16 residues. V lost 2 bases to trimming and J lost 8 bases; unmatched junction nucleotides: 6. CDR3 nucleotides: TGTGCCAGCAGTGAAGGGGACAGGGGGCGCCGAGAAAAACTGTTTTTT. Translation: CASSEGDRGRREKLFF.

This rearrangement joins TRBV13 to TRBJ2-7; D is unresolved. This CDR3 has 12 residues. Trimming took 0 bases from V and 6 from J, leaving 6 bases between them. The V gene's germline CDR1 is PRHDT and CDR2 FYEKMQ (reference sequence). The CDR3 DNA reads TGTGCCAGCAGCTTAGGGTCTTTCGAGCAGTACTTC. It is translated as CASSLGSFEQYF.

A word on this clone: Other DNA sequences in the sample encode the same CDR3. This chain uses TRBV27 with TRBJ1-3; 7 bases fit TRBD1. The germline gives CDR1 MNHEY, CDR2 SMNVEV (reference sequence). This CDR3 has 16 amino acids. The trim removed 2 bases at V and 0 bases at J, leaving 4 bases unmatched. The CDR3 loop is CASSLTPGGSGNTIYF. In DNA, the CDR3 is TGTGCCAGCAGTTTAACTCCAGGGGGCTCTGGAAACACCATATATTTT.

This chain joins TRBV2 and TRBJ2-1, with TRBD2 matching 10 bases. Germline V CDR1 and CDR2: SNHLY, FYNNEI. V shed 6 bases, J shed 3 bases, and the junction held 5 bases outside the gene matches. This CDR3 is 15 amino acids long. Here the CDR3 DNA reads TGTGCCAGCAGGACTGAGCGGGGGGGCTACAATGAGCAGTTCTTC. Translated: CASRTERGGYNEQFF.

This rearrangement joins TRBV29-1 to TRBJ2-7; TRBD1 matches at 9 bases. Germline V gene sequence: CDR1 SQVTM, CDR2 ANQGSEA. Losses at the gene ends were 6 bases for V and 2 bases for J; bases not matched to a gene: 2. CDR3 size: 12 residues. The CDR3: CSVGQGTYEQYF. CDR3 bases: TGCAGCGTAGGACAGGGGACCTACGAGCAGTACTTC.

The CDR3 is CSARGGNYGYTF. For the CDR3, the DNA is TGCAGCGCCCGCGGGGGAAACTATGGCTACACCTTC. The chain combines TRBV29-1 with TRBJ1-2; D possibly corresponds to TRBD1 (5 bases). CDR1 is SQVTM, CDR2 ANQGSEA, per germline. The CDR3 length is 12 residues. The ends were cut back, 7 bases at V and 2 bases at J, with 11 bases in the middle.